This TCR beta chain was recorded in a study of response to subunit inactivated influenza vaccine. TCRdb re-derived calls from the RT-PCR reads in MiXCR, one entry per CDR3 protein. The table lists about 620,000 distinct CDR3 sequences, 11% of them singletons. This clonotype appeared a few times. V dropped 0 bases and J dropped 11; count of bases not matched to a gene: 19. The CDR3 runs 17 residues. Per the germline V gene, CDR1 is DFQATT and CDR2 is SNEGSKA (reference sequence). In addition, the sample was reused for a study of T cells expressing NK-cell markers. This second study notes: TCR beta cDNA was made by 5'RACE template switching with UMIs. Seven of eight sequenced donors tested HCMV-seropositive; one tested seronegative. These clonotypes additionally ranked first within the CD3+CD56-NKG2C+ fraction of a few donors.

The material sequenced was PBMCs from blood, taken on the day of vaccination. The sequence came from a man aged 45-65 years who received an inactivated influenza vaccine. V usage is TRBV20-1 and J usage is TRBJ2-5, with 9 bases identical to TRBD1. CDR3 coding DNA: TGCAGTGCTAGAGATCACCGGGGGACAGGGTTCGTCGGGGGACAGTACTTC. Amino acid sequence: CSARDHRGTGFVGGQYF.